One sample yielded the 32 T cell receptor beta chains listed below, sequenced in a study of shared clonotypes between healthy human individuals. The naive CD8 population came from CD45RO-negative cells selected for CCR7, without terminally differentiated effector memory CD45RA+ cells. Here immunoSEQ multiplex PCR was the method, and the copy in TCRdb shows in-frame clones only, minus some. Of 660,000 or so clones in the sample, 90% to 97% were seen once. Sequencing was done on a sample of naive CD8+ T cells sorted from blood. The receptors were gathered from a woman in her 30s in good health.

The J gene is TRBJ2-1, the V gene TRBV28, with D perhaps TRBD2 (7 bases). The CDR3 sequence is 15 residues long. Germline V gene sequence: CDR1 MDHEN, CDR2 SYDVKM. Trimming cost V 2 bases and J 5 bases, with 13 bases left between them. CDR3 nucleotides: TGTGCCAGCAGTTTACCTGGGGAGGGGGACAATGAGCAGTTCTTC. It translates to CASSLPGEGDNEQFF. The full variable domain, in which reference TRBV28 and TRBJ2-1 provide the parts outside the CDR3, is DVKVTQSSRYLVKRTGEKVFLECVQDMDHENMFWYRQDPGLGLRLIYFSYDVKMKEKGDIPEGYSVSREKKERFSLILESASTNQTSMYLCASSLPGEGDNEQFFGPGTRLTVL.

CDR3 in DNA: TGTGCCAGCAGTCCGCTAGCGGGCTCAGGGGTTTACGAGCAGTACTTC. This encodes CASSPLAGSGVYEQYF. The V and J genes are TRBV28 and TRBJ2-7; 8 bases agree with TRBD2. V trimming: 5 bases; J trimming: 4 bases; junction bases outside the gene matches: 13. Germline-derived CDR1 and CDR2 are MDHEN and SYDVKM. CDR3 length: 16 amino acids.

The rearrangement uses TRBV7-2 and TRBJ2-3, with D unresolved. Per the germline V gene, CDR1 is SGHTA and CDR2 is FQGNSA. The CDR3 runs 14 residues. The germline V and J ends were trimmed by 3 bases and 6 bases, with 13 bases remaining between them. The CDR3 sequence is CASSFDSLVDTQYF. CDR3 nucleotide sequence: TGTGCCAGCAGCTTTGATTCCCTGGTTGATACGCAGTATTTT.

A word on this clone: One junction end does not reproduce the germline sequence, and a read error may be involved. This rearrangement joins TRBV5-4 to TRBJ2-7, with 11 bases aligning to TRBD1. Germline V gene data show CDR1 as SGHNT and CDR2 as YYREEE (reference sequence). This CDR3 contains 11 residues. CDR3 protein: CASGRTGGMDF. As DNA, the CDR3 is TGTGCCAGCGGCCGGACAGGGGGCATGGACTTC. The complete variable domain, with remaining parts taken from reference TRBV5-4 and TRBJ2-7, reads ETGVTQSPTHLIKTRGQQVTLRCSSQSGHNTVSWYQQALGQGPQFIFQYYREEENGRGNFPPRFSGLQFPNYSSELNVNALELDDSALYLCASGRTGGMDFGPGTRLTVT.

The chain combines TRBV5-1 with TRBJ2-7; TRBD2 matches 7 bases. The CDR3 has 17 amino acids. The germline V gene encodes CDR1 SGHRS and CDR2 YFSETQ. V lost 0 bases to trimming and J lost 0 bases; unmatched junction nucleotides: 9. CDR3 DNA: TGCGCCAGCAGCTTGGGAGGCCTAGCGGAGAACTCCTACGAGCAGTACTTC. This gives the protein CASSLGGLAENSYEQYF. Looking up the rest from reference TRBV5-1 and TRBJ2-7 gives the full variable domain: KAGVTQTPRYLIKTRGQQVTLSCSPISGHRSVSWYQQTPGQGLQFLFEYFSETQRNKGNFPGRFSGRQFSNSRSEMNVSTLELGDSALYLCASSLGGLAENSYEQYFGPGTRLTVT.

The gene calls are TRBV6-1 and TRBJ1-5, with a possible D match to TRBD1 (6 bases). V gave up 5 bases and J gave up 2 bases, with 13 bases separating them. The CDR3 spans 15 residues. In germline, CDR1 is MNHNS, CDR2 SASEGT. The CDR3 spells CASSPNREGNQPQHF. The CDR3 DNA sequence: TGTGCCAGCAGTCCTAACAGGGAGGGCAATCAGCCCCAGCATTTT.

The chain carries TRBV6-1 and TRBJ2-7, with D tentatively TRBD2 (6 bases). The CDR3 consists of 17 residues. V lost 0 bases to trimming and J lost 6 bases, with 21 bases between them. Looked up from germline, CDR1 is MNHNS and CDR2 is SASEGT. DNA of the CDR3: TGTGCCAGCAGTGAAGCGGCAGGCTGGAGGGGAGAGGTCGAGCAGTACTTC. Translated, it gives CASSEAAGWRGEVEQYF.

The CDR3 region has the DNA TGTGCCAGCAGCTTAGCCACGAACACTGAAGCTTTCTTT. As protein: CASSLATNTEAFF. The chain employs TRBV11-2 and TRBJ1-1; D unclear. Germline CDR1 reads SGHAT; CDR2 reads FQNNGV. This CDR3 spans 13 amino acids. The V end was cut by 1 base, the J end by 1 base, with 4 bases between. The full variable domain, its missing parts supplied by reference TRBV11-2 and TRBJ1-1, is EAGVAQSPRYKIIEKRQSVAFWCNPISGHATLYWYQQILGQGPKLLIQFQNNGVVDDSQLPKDRFSAERLKGVDSTLKIQPAKLEDSAVYLCASSLATNTEAFFGQGTRLTVV.

This clone came up once. The V and J genes are TRBV11-3 and TRBJ2-7; 10 bases align to TRBD1. Germline values: CDR1 SGHNT, CDR2 YENEEA. CDR3 length: 15 amino acids. With V trimmed by 5 bases and J by 3 bases, 7 bases remained unmatched. In DNA form, the CDR3 reads TGTGCCAGCAGCCAGGGACAGGGGTCCAGCTACGAGCAGTACTTC. This encodes CASSQGQGSSYEQYF.

The genes are TRBV7-6 and TRBJ2-1; TRBD2 aligns across 7 bases. CDR1 and CDR2 from the germline V gene are SGHVS and FNYEAQ. This CDR3 contains 14 residues. J gave up 11 bases and V 3 bases, and 10 bases lay outside the gene matches. DNA for the CDR3: TGTGCCAGCAGCTTCGGAGACGAGCGGGAAAAGCAGTTCTTC. Translation gives CASSFGDEREKQFF.

The rearrangement links TRBV5-4 to TRBJ1-1; 9 bases are a match to TRBD1. Germline V gives CDR1 SGHNT, CDR2 YYREEE (reference sequence). The CDR3 extends over 16 amino acids. V trimming: 4 bases; J trimming: 5 bases; junction bases outside the gene matches: 12. As DNA, the CDR3 is TGTGCCAGCAGCCAGGAACGGACAGGGGTAGGAACTGAAGCTTTCTTT. It is translated as CASSQERTGVGTEAFF.

This clone was seen just once. DNA of the CDR3: TGTGCCAGCAGCCAAGATTGGTTGGGGAGGGAAATCTATGGCTACACCTTC. Residues: CASSQDWLGREIYGYTF. The chain carries TRBV14 and TRBJ1-2, with D uncertain. In germline, CDR1 is SGHDN, CDR2 FVKESK. Between the trimmed V and J ends, which lost 0 bases and 4 bases, there was a span of 18 bases. The CDR3 totals 17 residues. Filled out from reference TRBV14 and TRBJ1-2, the complete variable domain reads EAGVTQFPSHSVIEKGQTVTLRCDPISGHDNLYWYRRVMGKEIKFLLHFVKESKQDESGMPNNRFLAERTGGTYSTLKVQPAELEDSGVYFCASSQDWLGREIYGYTFGSGTRLTVV.

This chain connects TRBV2 to TRBJ2-1; 9 nucleotides match TRBD1. The CDR3 extends over 12 amino acids. Germline-derived CDR1 and CDR2 are SNHLY and FYNNEI. V was pared by 9 bases and J by 5 bases, with 2 bases of the junction left unmatched. CDR3 sequence reads: CARGTGNNEQFF. CDR3 coding DNA: TGTGCCAGAGGGACAGGGAACAATGAGCAGTTCTTC. The whole variable domain, remainder taken from reference TRBV2 and TRBJ2-1, is EPEVTQTPSHQVTQMGQEVILRCVPISNHLYFYWYRQILGQKVEFLVSFYNNEISEKSEIFDDQFSVERPDGSNFTLKIRSTKLEDSAMYFCARGTGNNEQFFGPGTRLTVL.

As DNA, the CDR3 is TGTGCCAGCAGTTTAGCAGGGGACGGCGGGGAGCTGTTTTTT. Translating it yields CASSLAGDGGELFF. The chain has TRBV27 and TRBJ2-2; TRBD1 might be the D (6 bases). The length of the CDR3 is 14 residues. CDR1 is MNHEY and CDR2 is SMNVEV in the germline V gene (reference sequence). V lost 2 bases, J lost 7 bases, and 11 bases lay in between.

This chain links TRBV7-9 with TRBJ2-7; 10 bases are a match to TRBD1. Germline-derived CDR1 and CDR2 are SEHNR and FQNEAQ (reference sequence). V lost 10 bases and J lost 2; bases outside the gene matches: 5. This CDR3 contains 13 residues. The CDR3 bases are TGTGCCACAGGAGGGACAGGGGCCTACGAGCAGTACTTC. It specifies CATGGTGAYEQYF.

The chain carries TRBV6-5 and TRBJ2-1; D perhaps matches TRBD1 (6 bases). CDR1 and CDR2 (germline): MNHEY, SVGAGI. The CDR3 runs 14 residues. V was clipped by 2 bases and J by 4 bases, with 9 bases between them. CDR3 nucleotide sequence: TGTGCCAGCAGTTACGGACAGCTGTACAATGAGCAGTTCTTC. It translates to CASSYGQLYNEQFF.

This chain uses TRBV28 with TRBJ2-7, with 7 positions matching TRBD2. Germline trimming cut 2 bases from V and 1 base from J; bases unmatched to any gene: 2. Germline lookup yields CDR1 MDHEN and CDR2 SYDVKM. The CDR3 sequence is 14 residues long. The CDR3 DNA reads TGTGCCAGCAGTTTACAGCGGGAATCCTACGAGCAGTACTTC. Protein: CASSLQRESYEQYF.

This sequence joins TRBV30 and TRBJ2-1; the match to TRBD2 covers 9 bases. CDR3 length: 15 amino acids. The germline gives CDR1 GTSNPN, CDR2 SVGIG (reference sequence). After removal of 2 bases from V and 5 bases from J, the junction contained 7 bases not matched to a gene. The CDR3, as DNA: TGTGCCTGGAGTTCAACGACTAGCGGTCACAATGAGCAGTTCTTC. Its protein is CAWSSTTSGHNEQFF.

The genes are TRBV6-5 and TRBJ2-3, with 7 bases aligning to TRBD2. With 2 bases clipped from V and 0 bases from J, the junction kept 5 bases outside the gene matches. Germline CDR1 is MNHEY and CDR2 is SVGAGI. This CDR3 comprises 16 residues. The CDR3 region is CASSYIAGWSTDTQYF. The CDR3 nucleotides read TGTGCCAGCAGTTACATAGCGGGTTGGAGCACAGATACGCAGTATTTT.

The CDR3 loop reads CASSFPSGTSGSTDTQYF. CDR3 coding DNA: TGTGCCAGCAGTTTCCCGTCCGGGACTAGCGGTTCCACAGATACGCAGTATTTT. V is TRBV28 and J is TRBJ2-3; 11 bases match TRBD2. CDR1 is MDHEN, CDR2 SYDVKM, per germline. The junction had 10 bases not matched to a gene; V was cut back by 3 bases and J by 2 bases. The CDR3 totals 18 residues.

As concerns this clone: Other DNA sequences in the sample encode the same CDR3. This chain uses TRBV6-6 with TRBJ1-1, with TRBD1 as a possible D gene (6 bases). Germline CDR1 reads MNHNY; CDR2 reads SVGAGI (reference sequence). Trimming removed 0 bases from V and 0 bases from J, with 8 bases in between. The CDR3 is 15 residues long. CDR3 residues: CASSYSGGLNTEAFF. The CDR3 coding sequence is TGTGCCAGCAGTTACTCCGGGGGCCTGAACACTGAAGCTTTCTTT.

The rearrangement links TRBV9 to TRBJ2-3; 13 nucleotides match TRBD2. Germline V gives CDR1 SGDLS, CDR2 YYNGEE. The ends lost 2 bases at V and 3 bases at J; junction bases unmatched: 3. The CDR3 length is 16 residues. The chain's CDR3 is CASSVGTSGTTDTQYF. In DNA form, the CDR3 reads TGTGCCAGCAGCGTCGGGACTAGCGGGACGACAGATACGCAGTATTTT.

The rearrangement links TRBV9 to TRBJ2-5, with unresolved D. This CDR3 comprises 14 residues. CDR1 and CDR2 from the germline V gene are SGDLS and YYNGEE. The V gene lost 3 bases and the J gene lost 5 bases, with 14 bases spanning the gap. The CDR3 DNA reads TGTGCCAGCAGCGGCCACCCGGTAGATGAGACCCAGTACTTC. As protein: CASSGHPVDETQYF.

The chain recombines TRBV5-1 with TRBJ2-7; 9 bases match TRBD1. The CDR3 loop spans 13 amino acids. With V trimmed by 5 bases and J by 4 bases, 4 bases remained unmatched. The germline V gene encodes CDR1 SGHRS and CDR2 YFSETQ. The CDR3 region has the DNA TGCGCCAGCAGACTCGGACAGGGGTACGAGCAGTACTTC. It codes for CASRLGQGYEQYF.

V and J are TRBV6-5 and TRBJ2-3; D tentatively fits TRBD1 or TRBD2 (5 bases each). CDR1 is MNHEY and CDR2 is SVGAGI in the germline V gene. Trimming removed 4 bases from V and 10 bases from J, with 15 bases in between. The CDR3 has 13 residues. CDR3 in DNA: TGTGCCAGCAGTTTGGGGGAGAGCACCCCGCAGTATTTT. As protein: CASSLGESTPQYF.

Concerning this clone: The identical CDR3 is also encoded by other nucleotide sequences in the sample. The chain combines TRBV27 with TRBJ1-2; maybe TRBD1 (5 bases). The CDR3 is 13 residues long. Trimming removed 3 bases at V and 8 bases at J, with 13 bases between. CDR1 is MNHEY and CDR2 is SMNVEV in the germline V gene (reference sequence). CDR3 residues: CASSFGGAGGYTF. CDR3 coding DNA: TGTGCCAGCAGTTTCGGAGGGGCAGGAGGCTACACCTTC.

This clone has just one count. This chain joins TRBV2 and TRBJ2-3, with TRBD2 identical over 8 bases. CDR1 is SNHLY, CDR2 FYNNEI, per germline. With 2 bases clipped from V and 2 bases from J, the junction kept 6 bases outside the gene matches. This CDR3 region has 16 residues. The CDR3 is CASSEPTGGNTDTQYF. CDR3 nucleotide sequence: TGTGCCAGCAGTGAACCGACGGGGGGGAACACAGATACGCAGTATTTT.

This rearrangement joins TRBV5-1 to TRBJ1-1; no clear D. Per the germline V gene, CDR1 is SGHRS and CDR2 is YFSETQ. The V gene lost 3 bases and the J gene lost 4 bases, with 7 bases spanning the gap. The CDR3 spans 12 residues. This CDR3 is CASSSMGTEAFF. The DNA of the CDR3 is TGCGCCAGCAGCTCCATGGGCACTGAAGCTTTCTTT.

The chain is built from TRBV7-9 and TRBJ1-1; D is perhaps TRBD1 (5 bases). CDR1 SEHNR and CDR2 FQNEAQ come from the germline V gene (reference sequence). V lost 2 bases and J lost 4, with 8 bases in between. The CDR3 runs to 13 residues. CDR3 loop: CASSLQGVTEAFF. CDR3 in DNA: TGTGCCAGCAGCTTACAGGGAGTCACTGAAGCTTTCTTT.

This sequence joins TRBV28 and TRBJ2-5, with 7 positions matching TRBD2. The CDR3 is 15 residues long. CDR1 and CDR2 from the germline V gene are MDHEN and SYDVKM. Trimming took 5 bases from V and 4 from J; bases not matched to a gene: 10. CDR3 residues: CASSGIAERGETQYF. CDR3 coding DNA: TGTGCCAGCAGTGGTATAGCGGAGCGGGGAGAGACCCAGTACTTC.

The rearrangement joins TRBV7-3 to TRBJ2-5; 9 bases map to TRBD1. V lost 5 bases to trimming and J lost 5 bases; unmatched junction nucleotides: 6. This CDR3 has 14 amino acids. The germline V gene encodes CDR1 SGHTA and CDR2 FQGTGA. The CDR3 bases are TGTGCCAGCAGCCTTACAGGGGGCGCCGAGACCCAGTACTTC. Its protein product is CASSLTGGAETQYF.

The rearrangement uses TRBV27 and TRBJ2-7, with a weak D call TRBD2 (7 bases). The CDR3 is 15 residues long. Per germline, CDR1 MNHEY and CDR2 SMNVEV (reference sequence). V dropped 7 bases and J dropped 7 bases, with 23 bases sitting between them. The CDR3, as DNA: TGTGCCAGCACCCCTGGGAGGGGGACCCTTAGGGAGCAGTACTTC. Its protein product is CASTPGRGTLREQYF.